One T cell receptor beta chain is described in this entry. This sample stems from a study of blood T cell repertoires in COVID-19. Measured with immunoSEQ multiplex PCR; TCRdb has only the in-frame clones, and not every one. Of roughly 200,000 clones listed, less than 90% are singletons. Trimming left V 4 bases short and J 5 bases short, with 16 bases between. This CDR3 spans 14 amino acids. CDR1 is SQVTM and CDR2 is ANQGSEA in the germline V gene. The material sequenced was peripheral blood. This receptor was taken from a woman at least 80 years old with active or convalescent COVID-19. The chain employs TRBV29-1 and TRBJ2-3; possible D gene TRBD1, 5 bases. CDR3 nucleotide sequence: TGCAGCGTTGGGGGCCCCGGTGTAGTAGATACGCAGTATTTT. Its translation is CSVGGPGVVDTQYF.